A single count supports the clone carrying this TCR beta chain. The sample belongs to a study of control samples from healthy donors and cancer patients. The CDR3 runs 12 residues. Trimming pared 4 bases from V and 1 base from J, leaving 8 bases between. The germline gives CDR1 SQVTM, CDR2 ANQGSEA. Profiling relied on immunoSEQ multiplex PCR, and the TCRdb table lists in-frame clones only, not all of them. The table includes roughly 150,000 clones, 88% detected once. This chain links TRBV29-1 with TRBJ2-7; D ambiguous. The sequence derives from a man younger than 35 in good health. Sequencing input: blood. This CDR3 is CSVVVGSYEQYF. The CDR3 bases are TGCAGCGTTGTTGTTGGGTCCTACGAGCAGTACTTC.